This TCR beta chain was found in a study of T cell repertoires in cytomegalovirus infection. There are a few counts of this clonotype. Its antigen remains unidentified. Per the germline V gene, CDR1 is SGHVS and CDR2 is FQNEAQ. Trimming pared 6 bases from V and 1 base from J, leaving 8 bases between. The CDR3 is 13 amino acids. TCRdb passed the reads through MiXCR, listing each CDR3 protein once. Of 600,000 to 700,000 distinct CDR3 sequences in the sample, around a third were seen once. The TCR sequence derives from a human donor in good health (CMV status not recorded). Some clones in this sample may be carry-over from other donors' samples. The chain carries TRBV7-8 and TRBJ2-3; D is undetermined. The sequencing used cultured PBMCs, collected from culture after CMV antigen stimulation. As DNA, the CDR3 is TGTGCCAGCAGGTGGAAGGGCACAGATACGCAGTATTTT. Translated, it gives CASRWKGTDTQYF.